The clone carrying this T cell receptor (beta chain) was seen more than once but under ten times. The antigen remains undetermined. There are 15 residues in the CDR3. V lost 4 bases to trimming and J lost 4 bases; unmatched junction nucleotides: 8. Germline CDR1 is SGHRS and CDR2 is YFSETQ. These data come from a study of T-cell memory formation after mild COVID-19. Study-wide context: Clustering of TCRs was largely donor specific.

Each CDR3 protein gets one entry after TCRdb re-called the 5' RACE reads with MiXCR. The sample shows about 350,000 distinct CDR3 sequences, around an eighth of them seen only once. Whole-study results and caveats: The finding that pre-infection memory included some responding clones suggested that cross-reactive memory joined. Among contracting clones, CD4+ were mainly CM/EM and CD8+ enriched in EMRA.

The TCR originated in a man aged 18 to 35 who had mild COVID-19 (a few samples of this study predate the infection). Cell type and time point are not known. Sequencing was performed on PBMCs or a T cell subset sorted from them (not recorded which). The chain carries TRBV5-1 and TRBJ2-7, with 10 bases matching TRBD1. As DNA, the CDR3 is TGCGCCAGCAGCATTCCGGGACAGGGGTCGTACGAGCAGTACTTC. Its translation: CASSIPGQGSYEQYF.